Shown below are 17 T cell receptor beta chains from a single sample sequenced in a study of cytomegalovirus exposure and HLA in healthy donors. The PCR contained 60 Vbeta and 13 Jbeta primers. Method: immunoSEQ multiplex PCR; TCRdb's copy keeps in-frame clones and lacks some. In the table there are 120,000 or so clones, approximately 15% of which are singletons. Material for sequencing was PBMCs. These receptors all stem from a woman aged 18-29 years in good health and CMV-seronegative.

This chain connects TRBV25-1 to TRBJ1-5; D possibly corresponds to TRBD1 (5 bases). V was cut by 3 bases and J by 5 bases, with 8 bases left in between. The germline CDR1 and CDR2 sequences are MGHDK and SYGVNS. This CDR3 has 13 residues. The CDR3 DNA reads TGTGCCAGCAGTGACGGGGGGTATCAGCCCCAGCATTTT. This encodes CASSDGGYQPQHF.

This clone was counted a few times. The chain links TRBV19 to TRBJ2-5, with D perhaps matching TRBD1 (5 bases). The DNA end is more similar to TRBJ2-7, so the J call may be wrong. This CDR3 spans 15 amino acids. Germline CDR1 reads LNHDA; CDR2 reads SQIVND (reference sequence). CDR3 region: CASSIIWGATYEQYF. The CDR3 nucleotides are TGTGCCAGTAGTATAATCTGGGGCGCTACCTACGAGCAGTACTTC.

There are a few counts of this clone. The rearrangement uses TRBV5-5 and TRBJ1-4; 9 bases are shared with TRBD1. The CDR3 spans 15 residues. Germline V CDR1 and CDR2: SGHKS, YYEKEE (reference sequence). V lost 4 bases to trimming and J lost 4 bases; unmatched junction nucleotides: 5. As DNA, the CDR3 is TGTGCCAGCAGCGCCACAGGGGGCAGTAATGAAAAACTGTTTTTT. Amino acids: CASSATGGSNEKLFF. The whole variable domain, filled in from reference TRBV5-5 and TRBJ1-4, reads DAGVTQSPTHLIKTRGQQVTLRCSPISGHKSVSWYQQVLGQGPQFIFQYYEKEERGRGNFPDRFSARQFPNYSSELNVNALLLGDSALYLCASSATGGSNEKLFFGSGTQLSVL.

The chain has TRBV4-2 and TRBJ2-7; 7 bases match TRBD2. Germline V CDR1 and CDR2: LGHNA, YNFKEQ. The CDR3 loop spans 15 amino acids. J was trimmed by 3 bases and V by 0 bases; bases with no gene match: 5. The CDR3 loop reads CASSQDIGGIYEQYF. The CDR3 DNA is TGTGCCAGCAGCCAAGATATCGGGGGGATCTACGAGCAGTACTTC.

This clone was found a few times. This rearrangement joins TRBV9 to TRBJ1-1, with D unresolved. CDR3 length equals 13 residues. V lost 4 bases and J 5 bases, leaving 12 bases between the germline ends. The germline V gene encodes CDR1 SGDLS and CDR2 YYNGEE. The CDR3 region is CASSPPGETEAFF. The CDR3 coding sequence is TGTGCCAGCAGCCCCCCCGGGGAGACTGAAGCTTTCTTT.

The chain has TRBV28 and TRBJ1-2; D is possibly TRBD1 (6 bases). The V gene's germline CDR1 is MDHEN and CDR2 SYDVKM. Trimming pared 3 bases from V and 0 bases from J, leaving 20 bases between. The CDR3 spans 18 residues. The CDR3 nucleotides read TGTGCCAGCAGTTTTCCCCCTAGACAGGCCTCCCCTAACTATGGCTACACCTTC. It encodes CASSFPPRQASPNYGYTF.

In this sample, this clone turned up a few times. The chain combines TRBV7-2 with TRBJ2-1; TRBD2 might be the D (5 bases). The germline gives CDR1 SGHTA, CDR2 FQGNSA. V lost 3 bases, J lost 10 bases, and 13 bases lay in between. The CDR3 has 13 residues. This CDR3 is CASSFSGPGEQFF. The DNA of the CDR3 is TGTGCCAGCAGCTTTTCGGGCCCGGGGGAGCAGTTCTTC.

This clone turned up a few times. This chain uses TRBV30 with TRBJ1-1; 7 bases fit TRBD1. Germline-derived CDR1 and CDR2 are GTSNPN and SVGIG (reference sequence). CDR3 length equals 12 residues. With V trimmed by 4 bases and J by 3 bases, 2 bases remained unmatched. The CDR3 loop reads CAWKTGYTEAFF. The CDR3 region has the DNA TGTGCCTGGAAGACAGGGTACACTGAAGCTTTCTTT.

The chain uses TRBV13 and TRBJ2-1; D possibly corresponds to TRBD2 (6 bases). The germline gives CDR1 PRHDT, CDR2 FYEKMQ (reference sequence). Deletions cut 5 bases from V and 2 bases from J, with 13 bases between. The CDR3 contains 15 residues. The chain's CDR3 is CASSPRRGPYNEQFF. CDR3 in DNA: TGTGCCAGCAGCCCAAGGAGGGGACCCTACAATGAGCAGTTCTTC.

This clone was counted a few times. CDR3 protein: CASSRTGYEQYF. The CDR3 DNA is TGTGCCAGCAGCCGGACAGGGTACGAGCAGTACTTC. This sequence joins TRBV7-6 and TRBJ2-7; 8 nucleotides agree with TRBD1. Germline V CDR1 and CDR2: SGHVS, FNYEAQ. The junction had 1 base not matched to a gene; V was cut back by 5 bases and J by 4 bases. The CDR3 extends over 12 amino acids.

This clone was seen a handful of times. The J gene is TRBJ1-3, the V gene TRBV30, with TRBD1 matching 7 bases. This CDR3 comprises 13 residues. V lost 8 bases and J lost 4; bases outside the gene matches: 8. Looked up from germline, CDR1 is GTSNPN and CDR2 is SVGIG (reference sequence). For the CDR3, the DNA is TGTGCCCGCATGAACAGGGGCGGAAACACCATATATTTT. Amino acids: CARMNRGGNTIYF.

This clone was recorded a few times. The chain has TRBV5-1 and TRBJ2-5, with 7 bases lining up with TRBD1. Germline V gene lookup returns CDR1 SGHRS and CDR2 YFSETQ. CDR3 length equals 14 residues. V was clipped by 0 bases and J by 2 bases; unmatched bases: 1. The CDR3 loop is CASSLGRGQETQYF. CDR3 in DNA: TGCGCCAGCAGCTTGGGCAGGGGGCAAGAGACCCAGTACTTC.

This clone was counted only a few times. The chain recombines TRBV5-1 with TRBJ1-2, with a weak D call TRBD1 (5 bases). This CDR3 is built from 12 residues. V shed 6 bases and J shed 8 bases, with 14 bases lying between them. In germline, CDR1 is SGHRS, CDR2 YFSETQ. The CDR3 is CASTLGPDGYTF. Written as DNA, the CDR3 is TGCGCCAGCACATTGGGGCCAGACGGCTACACCTTC.

The rearrangement joins TRBV28 to TRBJ1-1, with TRBD1 matching 9 bases. The CDR3 has 14 residues. The germline V gene encodes CDR1 MDHEN and CDR2 SYDVKM. With V trimmed by 5 bases and J by 5 bases, 6 bases remained unmatched. The CDR3 bases are TGTGCCAGCAGTGCTACAGGGGGCGGGACTGAAGCTTTCTTT. This encodes CASSATGGGTEAFF.

This clone has only a few counts. This sequence joins TRBV28 and TRBJ1-1, with D uncertain. Germline V gives CDR1 MDHEN, CDR2 SYDVKM. V was shortened by 2 bases and J by 1 base, with 11 bases between the two germline ends. The CDR3 has 15 residues. The DNA of the CDR3 is TGTGCCAGCAGTTTACTGGCGGGCTCGAACACTGAAGCTTTCTTT. It encodes CASSLLAGSNTEAFF.

This clone was counted only a few times. The CDR3 region is CASSRSGGNYGYTF. CDR3 in DNA: TGTGCCAGTAGTAGGAGCGGGGGGAACTATGGCTACACCTTC. The chain joins TRBV19 to TRBJ1-2, with D possibly TRBD1 on 5 matching bases. This CDR3 comprises 14 residues. V lost 4 bases and J 2 bases, leaving 11 bases between the germline ends. Germline lookup yields CDR1 LNHDA and CDR2 SQIVND (reference sequence).

This clone was observed a handful of times. The J gene is TRBJ1-2, the V gene TRBV7-9; no reliable D call. V was cut by 2 bases and J by 3 bases, with 13 bases left in between. CDR3 length: 15 amino acids. Germline loops: CDR1 SEHNR, CDR2 FQNEAQ (reference sequence). The CDR3 sequence: CASSLLLPGDYGYTF. The CDR3 region has the DNA TGTGCCAGCAGCTTACTTCTTCCGGGAGACTATGGCTACACCTTC.